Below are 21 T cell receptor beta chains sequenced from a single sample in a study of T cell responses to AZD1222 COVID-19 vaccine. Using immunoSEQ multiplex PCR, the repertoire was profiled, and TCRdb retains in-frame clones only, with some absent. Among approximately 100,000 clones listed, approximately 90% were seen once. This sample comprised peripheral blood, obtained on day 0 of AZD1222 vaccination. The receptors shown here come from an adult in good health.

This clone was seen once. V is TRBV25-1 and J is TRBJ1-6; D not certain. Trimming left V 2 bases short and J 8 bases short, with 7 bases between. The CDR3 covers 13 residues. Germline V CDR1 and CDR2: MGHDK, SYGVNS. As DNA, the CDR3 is TGTGCCAGCAGTGAAACTCAAGATTCACCCCTCCACTTT. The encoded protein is CASSETQDSPLHF.

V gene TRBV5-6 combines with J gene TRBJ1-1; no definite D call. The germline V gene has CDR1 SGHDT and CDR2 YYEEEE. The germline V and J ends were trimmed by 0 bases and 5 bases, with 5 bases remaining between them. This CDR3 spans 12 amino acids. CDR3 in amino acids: CASSLGHTEAFF. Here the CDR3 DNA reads TGTGCCAGCAGCTTGGGTCATACTGAAGCTTTCTTT.

The CDR3 sequence: CTSSQVFGYEQYF. The CDR3 nucleotides are TGCACCAGCAGCCAAGTCTTCGGTTACGAGCAGTACTTC. This chain connects TRBV1 to TRBJ2-7; TRBD2, the table's D call, lacks a check against the DNA. TRBV1 is termed a pseudogene. This CDR3 is built from 13 residues.

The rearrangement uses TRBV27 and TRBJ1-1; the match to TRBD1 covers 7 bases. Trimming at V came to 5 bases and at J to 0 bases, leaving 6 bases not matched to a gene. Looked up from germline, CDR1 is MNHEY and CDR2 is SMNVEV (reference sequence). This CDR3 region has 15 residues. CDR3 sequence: CASSPRTGLNTEAFF. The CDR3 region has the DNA TGTGCCAGCAGTCCACGGACAGGTTTGAACACTGAAGCTTTCTTT.

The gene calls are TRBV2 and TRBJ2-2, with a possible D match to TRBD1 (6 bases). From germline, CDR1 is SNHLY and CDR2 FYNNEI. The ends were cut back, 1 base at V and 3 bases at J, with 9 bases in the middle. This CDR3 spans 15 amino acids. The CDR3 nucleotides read TGTGCCAGCAGTGAAGTGGGGGCCTACACCGGGGAGCTGTTTTTT. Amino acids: CASSEVGAYTGELFF.

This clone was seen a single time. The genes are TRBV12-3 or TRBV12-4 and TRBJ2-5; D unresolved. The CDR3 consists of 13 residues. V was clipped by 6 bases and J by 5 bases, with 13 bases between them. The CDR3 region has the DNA TGTGCCAGCAGGGAGCAGCTTGGGGAGACCCAGTACTTC. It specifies CASREQLGETQYF.

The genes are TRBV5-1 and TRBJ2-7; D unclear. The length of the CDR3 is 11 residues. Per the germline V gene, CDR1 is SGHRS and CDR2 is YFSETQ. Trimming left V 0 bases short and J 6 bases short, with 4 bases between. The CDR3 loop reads CASSLGPEQYF. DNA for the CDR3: TGCGCCAGCAGCTTGGGGCCCGAGCAGTACTTC.

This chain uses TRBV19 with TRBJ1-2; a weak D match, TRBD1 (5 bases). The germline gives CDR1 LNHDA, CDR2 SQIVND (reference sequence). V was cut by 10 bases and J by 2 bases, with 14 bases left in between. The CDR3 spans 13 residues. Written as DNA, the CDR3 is TGTGCCACCACAGGAAGGGGAAACTATGGCTACACCTTC. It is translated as CATTGRGNYGYTF.

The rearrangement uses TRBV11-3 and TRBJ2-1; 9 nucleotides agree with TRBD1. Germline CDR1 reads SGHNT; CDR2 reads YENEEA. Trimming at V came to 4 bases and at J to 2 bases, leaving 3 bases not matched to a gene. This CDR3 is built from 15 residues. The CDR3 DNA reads TGTGCCAGCAGCTGGGACAGGGTCCCCTACAATGAGCAGTTCTTC. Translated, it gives CASSWDRVPYNEQFF. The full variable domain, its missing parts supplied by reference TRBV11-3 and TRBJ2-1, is EAGVVQSPRYKIIEKKQPVAFWCNPISGHNTLYWYLQNLGQGPELLIRYENEEAVDDSQLPKDRFSAERLKGVDSTLKIQPAELGDSAVYLCASSWDRVPYNEQFFGPGTRLTVL.

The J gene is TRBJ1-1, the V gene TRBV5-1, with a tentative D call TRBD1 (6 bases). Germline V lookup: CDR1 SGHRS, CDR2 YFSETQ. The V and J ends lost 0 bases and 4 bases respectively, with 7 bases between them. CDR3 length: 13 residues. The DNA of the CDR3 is TGCGCCAGCAGCTTGGACAGGGCCACTGAAGCTTTCTTT. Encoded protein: CASSLDRATEAFF.

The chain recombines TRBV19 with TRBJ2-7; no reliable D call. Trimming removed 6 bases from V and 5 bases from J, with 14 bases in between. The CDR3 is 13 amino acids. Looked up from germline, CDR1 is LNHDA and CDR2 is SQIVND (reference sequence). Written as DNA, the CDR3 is TGTGCCAGTAGCCAGGTAGTAGGACACGAGCAGTACTTC. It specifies CASSQVVGHEQYF.

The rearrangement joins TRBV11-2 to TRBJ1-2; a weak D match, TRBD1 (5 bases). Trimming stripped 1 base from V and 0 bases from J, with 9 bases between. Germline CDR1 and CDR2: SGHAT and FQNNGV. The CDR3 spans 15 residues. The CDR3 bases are TGTGCCAGCAGCTTAGGGGACGGATCTAACTATGGCTACACCTTC. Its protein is CASSLGDGSNYGYTF.

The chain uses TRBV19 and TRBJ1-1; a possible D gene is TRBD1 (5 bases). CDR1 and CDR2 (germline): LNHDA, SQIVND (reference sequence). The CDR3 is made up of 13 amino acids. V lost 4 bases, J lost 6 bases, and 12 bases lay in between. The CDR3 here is CASSRDGTSEAFF. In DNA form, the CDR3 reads TGTGCCAGTAGTAGGGACGGGACGTCTGAAGCTTTCTTT.

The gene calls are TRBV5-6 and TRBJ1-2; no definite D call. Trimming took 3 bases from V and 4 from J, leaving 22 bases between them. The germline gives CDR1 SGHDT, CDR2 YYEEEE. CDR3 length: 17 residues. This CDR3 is CASSSMDLAGWGYGYTF. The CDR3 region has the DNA TGTGCCAGCAGCTCAATGGACCTTGCGGGGTGGGGCTATGGCTACACCTTC.

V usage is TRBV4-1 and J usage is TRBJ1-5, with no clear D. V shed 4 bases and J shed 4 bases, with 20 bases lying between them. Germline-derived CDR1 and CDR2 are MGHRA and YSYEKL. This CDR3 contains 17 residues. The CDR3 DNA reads TGCGCCAGCAGCCCCAGTGTAACCGTCGACCGTAATCAGCCCCAGCATTTT. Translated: CASSPSVTVDRNQPQHF.

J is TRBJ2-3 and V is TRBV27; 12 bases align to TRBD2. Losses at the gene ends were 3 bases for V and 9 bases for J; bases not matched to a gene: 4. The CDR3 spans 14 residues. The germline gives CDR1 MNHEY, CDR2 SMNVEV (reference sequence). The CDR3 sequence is CASSFLAGGPTQYF. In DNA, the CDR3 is TGTGCCAGCAGTTTCCTAGCGGGGGGGCCGACGCAGTATTTT.

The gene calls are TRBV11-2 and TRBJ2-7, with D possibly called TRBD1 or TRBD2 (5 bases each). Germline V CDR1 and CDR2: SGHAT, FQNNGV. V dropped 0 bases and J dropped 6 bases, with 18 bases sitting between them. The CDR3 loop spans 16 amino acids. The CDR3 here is CASSLDLSAHGAEQYF. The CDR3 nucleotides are TGTGCCAGCAGCTTAGACTTGTCAGCCCACGGGGCCGAGCAGTACTTC.

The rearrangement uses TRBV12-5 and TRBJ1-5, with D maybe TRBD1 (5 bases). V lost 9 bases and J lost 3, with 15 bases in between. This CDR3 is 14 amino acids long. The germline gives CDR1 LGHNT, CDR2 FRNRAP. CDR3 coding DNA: TGTGCTAGCTCTATTGGGGGTGTCAATCAGCCCCAGCATTTT. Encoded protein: CASSIGGVNQPQHF.

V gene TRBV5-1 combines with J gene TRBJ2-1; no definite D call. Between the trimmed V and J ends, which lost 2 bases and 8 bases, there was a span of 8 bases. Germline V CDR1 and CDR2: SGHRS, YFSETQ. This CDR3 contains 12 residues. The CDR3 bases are TGCGCCAGCAGCTTTCGGGTGGATGAGCAGTTCTTC. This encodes CASSFRVDEQFF.

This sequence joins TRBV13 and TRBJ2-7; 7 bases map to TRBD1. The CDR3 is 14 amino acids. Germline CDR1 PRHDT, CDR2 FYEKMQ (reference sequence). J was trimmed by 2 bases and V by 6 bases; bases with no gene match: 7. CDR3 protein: CASRLGTEAYEQYF. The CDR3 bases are TGTGCCAGCAGATTGGGGACAGAAGCCTACGAGCAGTACTTC.

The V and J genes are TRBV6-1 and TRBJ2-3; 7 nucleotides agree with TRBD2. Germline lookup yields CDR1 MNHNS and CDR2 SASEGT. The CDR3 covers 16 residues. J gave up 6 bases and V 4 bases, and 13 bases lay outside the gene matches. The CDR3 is CASSASDWGGGDTQYF. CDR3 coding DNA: TGTGCCAGCAGTGCCTCGGACTGGGGGGGAGGTGATACGCAGTATTTT.